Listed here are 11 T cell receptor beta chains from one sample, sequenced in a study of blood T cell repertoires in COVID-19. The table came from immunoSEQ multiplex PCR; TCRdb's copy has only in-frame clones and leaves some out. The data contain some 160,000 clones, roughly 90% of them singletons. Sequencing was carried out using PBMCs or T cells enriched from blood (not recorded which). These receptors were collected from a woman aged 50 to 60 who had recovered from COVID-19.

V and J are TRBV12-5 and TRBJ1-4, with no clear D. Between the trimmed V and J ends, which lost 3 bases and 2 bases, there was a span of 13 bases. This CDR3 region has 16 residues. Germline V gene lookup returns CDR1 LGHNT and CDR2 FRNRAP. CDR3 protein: CASGLPPPGTNEKLFF. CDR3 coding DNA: TGTGCTAGTGGTTTACCTCCCCCAGGTACTAATGAAAAACTGTTTTTT.

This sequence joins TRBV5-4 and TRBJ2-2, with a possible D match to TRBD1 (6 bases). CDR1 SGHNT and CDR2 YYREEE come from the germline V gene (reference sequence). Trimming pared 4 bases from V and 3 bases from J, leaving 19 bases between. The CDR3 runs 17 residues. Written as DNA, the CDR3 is TGTGCCAGCAGCAAATTCGGGACAATCGGGGACACCGGGGAGCTGTTTTTT. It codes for CASSKFGTIGDTGELFF.

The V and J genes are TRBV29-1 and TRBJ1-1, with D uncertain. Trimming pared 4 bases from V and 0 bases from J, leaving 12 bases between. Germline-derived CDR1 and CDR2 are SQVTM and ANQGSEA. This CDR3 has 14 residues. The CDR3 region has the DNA TGCAGCGTTGCGGGCCCCGGGATGAACACTGAAGCTTTCTTT. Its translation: CSVAGPGMNTEAFF.

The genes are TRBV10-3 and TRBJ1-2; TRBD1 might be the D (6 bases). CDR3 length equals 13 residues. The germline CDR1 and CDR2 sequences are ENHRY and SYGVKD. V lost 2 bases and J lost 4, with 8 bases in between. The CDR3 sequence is CAISEGGAYGYTF. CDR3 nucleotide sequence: TGTGCCATCAGTGAGGGGGGGGCCTATGGCTACACCTTC.

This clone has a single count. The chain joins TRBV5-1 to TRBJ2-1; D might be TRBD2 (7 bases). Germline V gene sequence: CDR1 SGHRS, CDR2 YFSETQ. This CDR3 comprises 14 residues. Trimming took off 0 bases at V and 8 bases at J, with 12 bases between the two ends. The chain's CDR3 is CASSLEGGIDEQFF. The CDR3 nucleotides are TGCGCCAGCAGCTTGGAGGGGGGGATAGATGAGCAGTTCTTC.

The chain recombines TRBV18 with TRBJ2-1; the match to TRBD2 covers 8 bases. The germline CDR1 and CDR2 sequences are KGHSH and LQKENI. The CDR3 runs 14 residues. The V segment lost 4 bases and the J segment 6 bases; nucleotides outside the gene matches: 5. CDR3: CASSLFRGGNEQFF. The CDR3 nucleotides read TGTGCCAGCTCACTCTTTCGGGGGGGCAATGAGCAGTTCTTC.

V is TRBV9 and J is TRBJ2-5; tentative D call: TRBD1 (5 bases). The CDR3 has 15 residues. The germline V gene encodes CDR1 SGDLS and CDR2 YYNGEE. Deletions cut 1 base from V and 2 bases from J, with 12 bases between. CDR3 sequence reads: CASSVNSGLQETQYF. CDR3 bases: TGTGCCAGCAGCGTAAACTCAGGGCTTCAAGAGACCCAGTACTTC.

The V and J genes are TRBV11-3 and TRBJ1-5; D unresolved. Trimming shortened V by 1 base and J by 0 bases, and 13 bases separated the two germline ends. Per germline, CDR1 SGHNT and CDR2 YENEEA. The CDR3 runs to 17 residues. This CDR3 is CASSLGNSFYSNQPQHF. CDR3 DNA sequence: TGTGCCAGCAGCTTAGGGAACAGCTTCTATAGCAATCAGCCCCAGCATTTT. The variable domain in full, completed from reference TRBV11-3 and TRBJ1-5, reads EAGVVQSPRYKIIEKKQPVAFWCNPISGHNTLYWYLQNLGQGPELLIRYENEEAVDDSQLPKDRFSAERLKGVDSTLKIQPAELGDSAVYLCASSLGNSFYSNQPQHFGDGTRLSIL.

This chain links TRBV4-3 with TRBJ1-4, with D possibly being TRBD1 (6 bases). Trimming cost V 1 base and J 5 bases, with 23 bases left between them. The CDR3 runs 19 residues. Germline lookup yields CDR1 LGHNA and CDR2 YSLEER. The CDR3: CASSQVVGGRGGGNEKLFF. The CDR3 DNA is TGCGCCAGCAGCCAAGTAGTGGGGGGTCGAGGGGGAGGGAATGAAAAACTGTTTTTT.

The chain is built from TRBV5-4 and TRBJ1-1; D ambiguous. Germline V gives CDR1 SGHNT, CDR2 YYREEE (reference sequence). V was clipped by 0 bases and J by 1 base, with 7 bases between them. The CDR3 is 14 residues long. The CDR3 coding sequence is TGTGCCAGCAGCTTGGGACAATCGAACACTGAAGCTTTCTTT. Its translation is CASSLGQSNTEAFF.

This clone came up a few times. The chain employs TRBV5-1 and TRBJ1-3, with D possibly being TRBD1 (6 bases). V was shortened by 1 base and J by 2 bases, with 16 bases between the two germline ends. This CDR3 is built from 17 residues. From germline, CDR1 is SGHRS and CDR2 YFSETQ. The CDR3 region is CASSLSGGSGAGNTIYF. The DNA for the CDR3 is TGCGCCAGCAGCTTGAGTGGGGGTTCAGGGGCTGGAAACACCATATATTTT.